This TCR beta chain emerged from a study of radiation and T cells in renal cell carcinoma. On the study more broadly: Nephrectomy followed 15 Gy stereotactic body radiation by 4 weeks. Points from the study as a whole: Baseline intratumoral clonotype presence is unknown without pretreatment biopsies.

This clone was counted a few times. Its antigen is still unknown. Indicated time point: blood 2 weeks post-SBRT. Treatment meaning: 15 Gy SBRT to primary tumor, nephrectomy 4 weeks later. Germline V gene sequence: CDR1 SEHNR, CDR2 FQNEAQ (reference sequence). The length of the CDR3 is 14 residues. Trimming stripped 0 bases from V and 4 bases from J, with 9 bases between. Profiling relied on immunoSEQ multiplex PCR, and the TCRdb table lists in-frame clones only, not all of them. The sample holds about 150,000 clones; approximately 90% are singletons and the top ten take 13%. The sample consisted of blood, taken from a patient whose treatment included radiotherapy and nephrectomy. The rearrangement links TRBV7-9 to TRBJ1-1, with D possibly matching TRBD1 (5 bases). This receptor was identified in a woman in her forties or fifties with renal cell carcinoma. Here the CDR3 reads CASSLASGTTEAFF. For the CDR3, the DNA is TGTGCCAGCAGCTTAGCTTCAGGGACCACTGAAGCTTTCTTT.